This TCR beta chain was profiled in a study of blood T cell repertoires in COVID-19. Recovered participants had two consecutive negative NP/OP PCR tests, healthcare professional clearance, or symptom resolution. The CDR3 totals 19 residues. Trimming removed 0 bases from V and 0 bases from J, with 18 bases in between. Germline V gene data show CDR1 as SGHTA and CDR2 as FQGTGA. The assay was immunoSEQ multiplex PCR, and TCRdb's table has in-frame clones only and misses some. The sample gives about 190,000 clones, less than 85% of which show up once; 2.5% to 3.5% is in the top ten. The sample holds one count of this clone.

The chain uses TRBV7-3 and TRBJ2-1, with D perhaps TRBD1 (5 bases). The TCR sequence derives from a woman in her 30s who had recovered from COVID-19. Sequencing was carried out using PBMCs or T cells enriched from blood (not recorded which). The CDR3 DNA follows: TGTGCCAGCAGCTTAACGATACAGGATACCCTGGACTCCTACAATGAGCAGTTCTTC. Protein: CASSLTIQDTLDSYNEQFF. The variable domain in full, completed from reference TRBV7-3 and TRBJ2-1, reads GAGVSQTPSNKVTEKGKYVELRCDPISGHTALYWYRQSLGQGPEFLIYFQGTGAADDSGLPNDRFFAVRPEGSVSTLKIQRTERGDSAVYLCASSLTIQDTLDSYNEQFFGPGTRLTVL.